One sample yielded the 12 T cell receptor beta chains listed below, sequenced in a study of T cell responses to AZD1222 COVID-19 vaccine. Sequencing was performed with immunoSEQ multiplex PCR; in TCRdb, only in-frame clones are kept and a portion is missing. The sample contains some 200,000 clones, around nine tenths of which appear only once. The sequencing here drew on peripheral blood, taken 28 days after the second dose of the MenACWY control vaccine. These receptors came from an adult who received the MenACWY meningococcal vaccine as a control.

The chain employs TRBV28 and TRBJ2-1; the match to TRBD2 covers 10 bases. Germline V gives CDR1 MDHEN, CDR2 SYDVKM. The CDR3 contains 17 residues. The J segment lost 1 base and the V segment lost 3 bases, leaving 6 bases of the junction unmatched. The CDR3 reads CASSFSGLAVSYNEQFF. Here the CDR3 DNA reads TGTGCCAGCAGTTTCTCCGGACTAGCGGTTTCCTACAATGAGCAGTTCTTC.

The chain employs TRBV6-1 and TRBJ2-2; 8 bases map to TRBD1. Germline CDR1 is MNHNS and CDR2 is SASEGT. J gave up 4 bases and V 4 bases, and 14 bases lay outside the gene matches. This CDR3 spans 18 amino acids. This chain's CDR3 is CASSASLPGQAGTGELFF. Here the CDR3 DNA reads TGTGCCAGCAGTGCAAGTCTCCCGGGACAGGCCGGCACCGGGGAGCTGTTTTTT.

The chain has TRBV2 and TRBJ1-4; unclear D gene. This CDR3 spans 14 amino acids. V was clipped by 7 bases and J by 5 bases, with 14 bases between them. From germline, CDR1 is SNHLY and CDR2 FYNNEI. CDR3 nucleotide sequence: TGTGCCAGCATCCGAGACATCAAAAATGAAAAACTGTTTTTT. Protein product: CASIRDIKNEKLFF.

Of note for this clone: Other DNA sequences from this sample encode an identical CDR3 as well. The chain employs TRBV5-1 and TRBJ2-7; unclear D gene. V was pared by 0 bases and J by 3 bases, with 7 bases between. The CDR3 consists of 13 residues. Germline V gene data show CDR1 as SGHRS and CDR2 as YFSETQ. The CDR3 nucleotides are TGCGCCAGCAGCTTGGATGGGCTCTACGAGCAGTACTTC. This translates into CASSLDGLYEQYF.

The CDR3: CASIKSPADVNTEAFF. The CDR3 DNA reads as TGTGCCAGCATAAAAAGTCCTGCCGACGTAAACACTGAAGCTTTCTTT. The chain couples TRBV7-9 to TRBJ1-1; no definite D call. The germline gives CDR1 SEHNR, CDR2 FQNEAQ (reference sequence). CDR3 length: 16 amino acids. V was shortened by 7 bases and J by 2 bases, with 20 bases between the two germline ends. The whole variable domain, remainder taken from reference TRBV7-9 and TRBJ1-1, is DTGVSQNPRHKITKRGQNVTFRCDPISEHNRLYWYRQTLGQGPEFLTYFQNEAQLEKSRLLSDRFSAERPKGSFSTLEIQRTEQGDSAMYLCASIKSPADVNTEAFFGQGTRLTVV.

The chain carries TRBV28 and TRBJ1-1; tentatively, D is TRBD1 (6 bases). V lost 3 bases and J 1 base, leaving 27 bases between the germline ends. Germline CDR1 MDHEN, CDR2 SYDVKM. This CDR3 has 20 amino acids. The CDR3 loop reads CASSLAPPDSRVRGNTEAFF. The DNA of the CDR3 is TGTGCCAGCAGTTTGGCCCCTCCGGACAGCCGAGTTCGGGGGAACACTGAAGCTTTCTTT.

The genes are TRBV9 and TRBJ1-4; the D is unclear. The V gene's germline CDR1 is SGDLS and CDR2 YYNGEE. This CDR3 comprises 15 residues. V was shortened by 3 bases and J by 5 bases, with 14 bases between the two germline ends. DNA of the CDR3: TGTGCCAGCAGCGCTACATCGTCTGGAAATGAAAAACTGTTTTTT. Its protein product is CASSATSSGNEKLFF.

This sequence joins TRBV9 and TRBJ2-2, with 10 bases matching TRBD2. Per germline, CDR1 SGDLS and CDR2 YYNGEE. The V and J ends lost 0 bases and 0 bases, in that order; junction bases with no gene match: 2. CDR3 length equals 17 residues. The CDR3 DNA reads TGTGCCAGCAGCGTAGCTGGACTAGCGGCGAACACCGGGGAGCTGTTTTTT. Protein product: CASSVAGLAANTGELFF.

CDR3 amino acids: CASSLRPDRGDGYTF. The DNA for the CDR3 is TGCGCCAGCAGCTTGAGGCCCGACAGAGGGGATGGCTACACCTTC. V is TRBV5-1 and J is TRBJ1-2; possibly TRBD1 for D (5 bases). Germline CDR1 reads SGHRS; CDR2 reads YFSETQ. The CDR3 runs to 15 residues. The V and J ends lost 1 base and 6 bases respectively, with 16 bases between them.

The V gene is TRBV5-1, the J gene TRBJ1-2, with D uncertain. CDR1 SGHRS and CDR2 YFSETQ come from the germline V gene. The V and J ends lost 0 bases and 6 bases respectively, with 9 bases between them. This CDR3 spans 13 amino acids. CDR3 sequence: CASSLGHVDGYTF. The CDR3 DNA reads as TGCGCCAGCAGCTTGGGACATGTAGATGGCTACACCTTC. Full variable domain (missing parts from reference TRBV5-1 and TRBJ1-2): KAGVTQTPRYLIKTRGQQVTLSCSPISGHRSVSWYQQTPGQGLQFLFEYFSETQRNKGNFPGRFSGRQFSNSRSEMNVSTLELGDSALYLCASSLGHVDGYTFGSGTRLTVV.

This CDR3 reads CASSLRPGPPDSGNTIYF. The CDR3 coding sequence is TGTGCCAGCAGCCTCCGTCCGGGACCCCCTGACTCTGGAAACACCATATATTTT. The rearrangement links TRBV4-2 to TRBJ1-3, with D possibly being TRBD1 (5 bases). The V gene lost 4 bases and the J gene lost 0 bases, with 19 bases spanning the gap. This CDR3 is built from 18 residues. The germline gives CDR1 LGHNA, CDR2 YNFKEQ.

The gene calls are TRBV6-1 and TRBJ2-1; TRBD2 might be the D (6 bases). The V gene lost 0 bases and the J gene lost 3 bases, with 12 bases spanning the gap. The CDR3 spans 16 residues. CDR1 MNHNS and CDR2 SASEGT come from the germline V gene. CDR3 sequence: CASSEARSGYYNEQFF. CDR3 sequence (DNA): TGTGCCAGCAGTGAAGCGCGTAGCGGATACTACAATGAGCAGTTCTTC.